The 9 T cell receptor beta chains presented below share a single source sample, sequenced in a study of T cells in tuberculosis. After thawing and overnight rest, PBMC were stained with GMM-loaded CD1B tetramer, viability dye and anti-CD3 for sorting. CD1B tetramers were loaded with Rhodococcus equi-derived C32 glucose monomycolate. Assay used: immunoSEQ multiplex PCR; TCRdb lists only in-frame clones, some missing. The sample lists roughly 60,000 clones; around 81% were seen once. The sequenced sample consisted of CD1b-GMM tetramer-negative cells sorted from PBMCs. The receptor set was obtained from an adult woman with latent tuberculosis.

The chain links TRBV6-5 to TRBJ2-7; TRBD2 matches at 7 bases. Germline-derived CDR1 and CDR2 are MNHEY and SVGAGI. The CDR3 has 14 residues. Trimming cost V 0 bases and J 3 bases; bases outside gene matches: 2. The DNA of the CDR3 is TGTGCCAGCAGTTACTCGGGGGGGGGCTACGAGCAGTACTTC. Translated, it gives CASSYSGGGYEQYF.

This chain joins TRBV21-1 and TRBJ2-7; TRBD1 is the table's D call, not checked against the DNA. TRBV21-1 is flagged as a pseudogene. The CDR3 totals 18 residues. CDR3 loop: CASSRHQRVGTPKYEQYF. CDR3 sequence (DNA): TGTGCCAGCAGCCGTCATCAACGAGTCGGGACACCTAAATACGAGCAGTACTTC.

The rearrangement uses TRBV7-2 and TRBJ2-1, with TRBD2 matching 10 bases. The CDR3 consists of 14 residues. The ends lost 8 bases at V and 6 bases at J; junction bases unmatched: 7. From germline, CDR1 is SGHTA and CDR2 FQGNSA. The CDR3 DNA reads TGTGCCAGCCGCGGGTCTAGCGGGAGCAATGAGCAGTTCTTC. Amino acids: CASRGSSGSNEQFF.

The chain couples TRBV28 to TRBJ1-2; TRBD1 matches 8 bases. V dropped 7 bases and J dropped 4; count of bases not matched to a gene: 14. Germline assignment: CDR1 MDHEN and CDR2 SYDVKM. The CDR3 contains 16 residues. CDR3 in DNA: TGTGCCAGCAATCAGGGGGCAGCTATTAGGGGCTATGGCTACACCTTC. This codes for CASNQGAAIRGYGYTF.

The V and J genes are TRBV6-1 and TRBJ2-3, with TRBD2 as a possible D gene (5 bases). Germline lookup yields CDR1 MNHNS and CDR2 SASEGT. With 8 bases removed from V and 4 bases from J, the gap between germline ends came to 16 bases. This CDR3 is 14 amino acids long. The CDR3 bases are TGTGCCAGCCAATCAAGGAGGATTGCAGATACGCAGTATTTT. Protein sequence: CASQSRRIADTQYF.

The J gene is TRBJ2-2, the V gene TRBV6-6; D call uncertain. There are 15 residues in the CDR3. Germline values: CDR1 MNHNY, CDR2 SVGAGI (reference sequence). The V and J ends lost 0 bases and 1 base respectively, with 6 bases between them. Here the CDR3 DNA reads TGTGCCAGCAGTTACTCGAGAGGGAACACCGGGGAGCTGTTTTTT. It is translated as CASSYSRGNTGELFF.

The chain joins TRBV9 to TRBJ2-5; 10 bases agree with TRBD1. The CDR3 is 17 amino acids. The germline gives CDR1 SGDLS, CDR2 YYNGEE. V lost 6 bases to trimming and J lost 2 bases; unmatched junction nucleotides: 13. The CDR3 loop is CASTIGDRGLSQETQYF. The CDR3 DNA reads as TGTGCCAGCACTATCGGGGACAGGGGTCTTTCTCAAGAGACCCAGTACTTC.

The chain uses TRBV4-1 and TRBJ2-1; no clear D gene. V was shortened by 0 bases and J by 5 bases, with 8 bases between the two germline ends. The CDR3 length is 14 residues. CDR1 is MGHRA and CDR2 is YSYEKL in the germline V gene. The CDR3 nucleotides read TGCGCCAGCAGCCAAGATTCGGGTAACAATGAGCAGTTCTTC. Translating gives CASSQDSGNNEQFF.

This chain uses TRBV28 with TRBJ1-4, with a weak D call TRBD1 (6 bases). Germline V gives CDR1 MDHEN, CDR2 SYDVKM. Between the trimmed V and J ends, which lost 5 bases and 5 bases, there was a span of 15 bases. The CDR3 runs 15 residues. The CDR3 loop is CASSRGGARNEKLFF. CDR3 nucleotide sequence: TGTGCCAGCAGTCGCGGGGGGGCTCGAAATGAAAAACTGTTTTTT.